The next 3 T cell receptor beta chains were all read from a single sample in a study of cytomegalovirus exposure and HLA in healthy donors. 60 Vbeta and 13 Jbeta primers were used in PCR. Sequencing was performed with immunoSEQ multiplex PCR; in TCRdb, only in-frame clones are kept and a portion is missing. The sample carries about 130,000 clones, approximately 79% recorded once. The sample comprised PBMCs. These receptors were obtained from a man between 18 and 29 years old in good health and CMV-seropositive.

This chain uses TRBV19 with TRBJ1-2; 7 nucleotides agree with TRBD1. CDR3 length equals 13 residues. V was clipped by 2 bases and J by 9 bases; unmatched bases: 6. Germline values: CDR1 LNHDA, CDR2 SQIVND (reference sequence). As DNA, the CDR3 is TGTGCCAGTAGTATAAATCAGGGACAGAGCTACACCTTC. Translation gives CASSINQGQSYTF.

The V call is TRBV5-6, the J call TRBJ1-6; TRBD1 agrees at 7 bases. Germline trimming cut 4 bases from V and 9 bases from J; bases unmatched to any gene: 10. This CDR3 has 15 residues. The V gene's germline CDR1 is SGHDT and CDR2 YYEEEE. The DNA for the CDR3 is TGTGCCAGCAGCCGGCGGACAGGATTTGGTTCACCCCTCCACTTT. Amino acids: CASSRRTGFGSPLHF.

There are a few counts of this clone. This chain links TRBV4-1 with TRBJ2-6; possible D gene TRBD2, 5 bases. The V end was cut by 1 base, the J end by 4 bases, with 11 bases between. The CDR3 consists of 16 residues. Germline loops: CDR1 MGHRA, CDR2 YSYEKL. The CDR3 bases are TGCGCCAGCAGCCAAGCTAGCACGCGGGGGGCCAACGTCCTGACTTTC. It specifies CASSQASTRGANVLTF.